This T cell receptor beta chain was captured in a study of cytomegalovirus exposure and HLA in healthy donors. Looking at the study overall: A subsequent analysis reported that the roughly 120 validation repertoires were produced on the same platform that had also been used for the 500 to 700 first-cohort repertoires. Study-level findings and limits: The study found most TCR sequences rare, yet found some public TCRs in many donors. The TCR clusters that emerged in the first cohort tended, a later analysis found, to co-occur in the 120 or so validation repertoires.

This CDR3 has 13 residues. CDR1 and CDR2 from the germline V gene are ENHRY and SYGVKD. V shed 6 bases and J 5 bases; nucleotides not matched to a gene: 3. In the case of this clone: Its antigen is as yet unknown.

The assay was immunoSEQ multiplex PCR, and TCRdb's table has in-frame clones only and misses some. The profile covers tens of thousands of clones, with 85% to 95% appearing a single time and about 0.63% taken by the ten largest. This TCR was recovered from a young woman in good health and CMV-seronegative. The gene calls are TRBV10-3 and TRBJ1-5, with 8 bases identical to TRBD1. Sequenced input: PBMCs. The CDR3 DNA reads as TGTGCCATCAGGGACAGGGTAGATCAGCCCCAGCATTTT. Translated, it gives CAIRDRVDQPQHF.